What follows are 31 T cell receptor beta chains derived from one specimen sequenced in a study of blood T cell repertoires in COVID-19. Libraries were prepared by immunoSEQ multiplex PCR; TCRdb keeps only in-frame clonotypes and omits some of them. The repertoire holds approximately 150,000 clones, with roughly 87% as singletons. Sequenced input: peripheral blood. These receptors originate from a woman in her forties or fifties with acute or convalescent COVID-19.

The chain is built from TRBV21-1 and TRBJ2-7; TRBD1, the table's D call, lacks a check against the DNA. TRBV21-1 is a listed pseudogene. The CDR3 consists of 14 residues. For the CDR3, the DNA is TGTGCCAGCAGCAAAGAGACAGGGACCTACGAGCAGTACTTC. Protein sequence: CASSKETGTYEQYF.

The chain combines TRBV7-9 with TRBJ1-2, with D perhaps TRBD1 (5 bases). The ends were cut back, 4 bases at V and 9 bases at J, with 15 bases in the middle. This CDR3 is 13 amino acids long. Germline CDR1 reads SEHNR; CDR2 reads FQNEAQ (reference sequence). CDR3 protein: CASSSLGGASYTF. As DNA, the CDR3 is TGTGCCAGCAGCTCCCTCGGCGGGGCGAGCTACACCTTC.

This clone has a single count. The chain links TRBV7-2 to TRBJ1-5, with 7 bases lining up with TRBD1. Germline-derived CDR1 and CDR2 are SGHTA and FQGNSA. CDR3 length: 15 residues. J gave up 3 bases and V 0 bases, and 2 bases lay outside the gene matches. CDR3 region: CASSLAGTVNQPQHF. The CDR3 coding sequence is TGTGCCAGCAGCTTAGCCGGGACAGTCAATCAGCCCCAGCATTTT. Complete variable domain (other parts from reference TRBV7-2 and TRBJ1-5): GAGVSQSPSNKVTEKGKDVELRCDPISGHTALYWYRQSLGQGLEFLIYFQGNSAPDKSGLPSDRFSAERTGGSVSTLTIQRTQQEDSAVYLCASSLAGTVNQPQHFGDGTRLSIL.

Only a few counts were recorded for this clone. V and J are TRBV10-2 and TRBJ1-1; D is unresolved. Trimming took off 4 bases at V and 1 base at J, with 10 bases between the two ends. This CDR3 is 14 amino acids long. CDR1 WSHSY and CDR2 SAAADI come from the germline V gene. Here the CDR3 reads CASSVNRRNTEAFF. The CDR3 bases are TGCGCCAGCAGTGTAAACAGAAGGAACACTGAAGCTTTCTTT.

This sequence joins TRBV24-1 and TRBJ2-2, with TRBD1 matching 7 bases. The trim removed 9 bases at V and 1 base at J, leaving 13 bases unmatched. Germline CDR1 is KGHDR and CDR2 is SFDVKD. The CDR3 sequence is 17 residues long. In nucleotides, the CDR3 is TGTGCCACCCCCACGGACCTGGACAGGCAGAACACCGGGGAGCTGTTTTTT. Encoded protein: CATPTDLDRQNTGELFF.

This sequence joins TRBV30 and TRBJ1-1, with a tentative D call TRBD1 (6 bases). The ends were cut back, 0 bases at V and 0 bases at J, with 8 bases in the middle. The CDR3 has 14 amino acids. CDR1 and CDR2 from the germline V gene are GTSNPN and SVGIG (reference sequence). Here the CDR3 reads CAWSVGHLNTEAFF. CDR3 in DNA: TGTGCCTGGAGTGTGGGACACTTGAACACTGAAGCTTTCTTT.

J is TRBJ2-7 and V is TRBV13, with 8 bases matching TRBD1. This CDR3 has 14 residues. Germline loops: CDR1 PRHDT, CDR2 FYEKMQ (reference sequence). V was pared by 5 bases and J by 6 bases, with 9 bases of the junction left unmatched. CDR3 loop: CASSPRTGNGEQYF. The CDR3 DNA reads as TGTGCCAGCAGCCCCCGGACAGGGAACGGCGAGCAGTACTTC.

A word on this clone: Additional DNA sequences in this sample encode the identical CDR3. J is TRBJ1-5 and V is TRBV9; D possibly corresponds to TRBD1 (6 bases). The CDR3 sequence is 14 residues long. Germline CDR1 is SGDLS and CDR2 is YYNGEE. The V end was cut by 5 bases, the J end by 4 bases, with 13 bases between. CDR3: CASSEGVGNQPQHF. The CDR3 region has the DNA TGTGCCAGCAGTGAGGGGGTCGGGAATCAGCCCCAGCATTTT.

This clone was detected only once. This sequence joins TRBV12-3 or TRBV12-4 and TRBJ1-2; 7 positions agree with TRBD1. The CDR3 is made up of 13 amino acids. Trimming at V came to 6 bases and at J to 4 bases, leaving 5 bases not matched to a gene. This CDR3 reads CASSSDRVYGYTF. The DNA of the CDR3 is TGTGCCAGCAGCTCCGACAGGGTCTATGGCTACACCTTC.

This sequence joins TRBV29-1 and TRBJ1-2; weak D call: TRBD1 (5 bases). CDR1 and CDR2 from the germline V gene are SQVTM and ANQGSEA. The CDR3 runs to 12 residues. V gave up 3 bases and J gave up 7 bases, with 12 bases separating them. This CDR3 is CSVEAGLRGYTF. The DNA of the CDR3 is TGCAGCGTTGAGGCAGGGCTGCGTGGCTACACCTTC.

V is TRBV11-2 and J is TRBJ2-7, with TRBD2 matching 9 bases. J was trimmed by 2 bases and V by 5 bases; bases with no gene match: 10. Germline CDR1 SGHAT, CDR2 FQNNGV. The CDR3 totals 16 residues. The CDR3 protein is CASSPSSASGTYEQYF. The CDR3 DNA sequence: TGTGCCAGCAGCCCGTCCTCGGCTAGCGGGACCTACGAGCAGTACTTC.

CDR3 residues: CASSRLTDRTATNEKLFF. The CDR3 bases are TGTGCCAGCAGCCGACTCACCGACAGGACTGCAACTAATGAAAAACTGTTTTTT. The chain employs TRBV7-9 and TRBJ1-4, with a weak D call TRBD1 (6 bases). V gave up 5 bases and J gave up 0 bases, with 19 bases separating them. There are 18 residues in the CDR3. Germline loops: CDR1 SEHNR, CDR2 FQNEAQ (reference sequence).

This chain links TRBV6-5 with TRBJ2-7; no definite D call. There are 15 residues in the CDR3. CDR1 and CDR2 (germline): MNHEY, SVGAGI. V was clipped by 0 bases and J by 8 bases, with 17 bases between them. The CDR3 spells CASSYSGSRLIQQYF. The CDR3 nucleotides are TGTGCCAGCAGTTACTCCGGGTCCCGATTGATCCAGCAGTACTTC.

Details on this clone: The junction departs from germline at one end; a sequencing error may be responsible. The genes are TRBV7-3 and TRBJ1-3; D is ambiguous. This CDR3 has 13 residues. The germline V gene has CDR1 SGHTA and CDR2 FQGTGA. The CDR3 DNA follows: TGTGCCAGCAGCCTAACATCGGCGGACACCATATATTTT. Translation: CASSLTSADTIYF.

The chain uses TRBV29-1 and TRBJ2-7; D gene ambiguous. Germline lookup yields CDR1 SQVTM and CDR2 ANQGSEA. V lost 6 bases and J 2 bases, leaving 11 bases between the germline ends. The CDR3 has 12 residues. The CDR3 loop reads CSVRGLTYEQYF. In nucleotides, the CDR3 is TGCAGCGTCCGAGGCCTTACCTACGAGCAGTACTTC.

Note on this clone: Other DNA sequences in the same sample also yield this CDR3. This chain links TRBV5-1 with TRBJ2-7; 7 nucleotides align to TRBD1. The J segment lost 4 bases and the V segment lost 0 bases, leaving 4 bases of the junction unmatched. The germline V gene encodes CDR1 SGHRS and CDR2 YFSETQ. The CDR3 is 14 amino acids. The chain's CDR3 is CASSLGQGKYEQYF. CDR3 in DNA: TGCGCCAGCAGCTTGGGACAGGGAAAATACGAGCAGTACTTC.

The V and J genes are TRBV28 and TRBJ2-1, with 7 bases that match TRBD2. CDR3 length: 15 amino acids. Losses at the gene ends were 5 bases for V and 6 bases for J; bases not matched to a gene: 10. Looked up from germline, CDR1 is MDHEN and CDR2 is SYDVKM. The CDR3 DNA is TGTGCCAGCAGTACTTCCGGACTAGTACTCAATGAGCAGTTCTTC. Encoded protein: CASSTSGLVLNEQFF.

This chain joins TRBV7-6 and TRBJ2-7; possible D gene TRBD1, 7 bases. This CDR3 region has 15 residues. V lost 1 base and J 2 bases, leaving 12 bases between the germline ends. In germline, CDR1 is SGHVS, CDR2 FNYEAQ. The CDR3 region has the DNA TGTGCCAGCAGCTTAGACAGGGGAGGTCCCTACGAGCAGTACTTC. Translated, it gives CASSLDRGGPYEQYF.

V is TRBV2 and J is TRBJ1-2; 12 nucleotides agree with TRBD1. Trimming cost V 8 bases and J 6 bases; bases outside gene matches: 4. Germline CDR1 is SNHLY and CDR2 is FYNNEI. This CDR3 has 13 residues. The CDR3 nucleotides are TGTGCCAGCCGGGGACAGGGGGCAAATGGCTACACCTTC. Its translation: CASRGQGANGYTF.

The rearrangement joins TRBV27 to TRBJ2-1; a possible D gene is TRBD2 (6 bases). V was shortened by 7 bases and J by 4 bases, with 11 bases between the two germline ends. This CDR3 region has 13 residues. Germline assignment: CDR1 MNHEY and CDR2 SMNVEV (reference sequence). CDR3 loop: CASTLGGYNEQFF. The DNA for the CDR3 is TGTGCCAGCACCTTGGGAGGTTACAATGAGCAGTTCTTC.

The chain carries TRBV19 and TRBJ2-1, with no clear D. V was pared by 0 bases and J by 2 bases, with 17 bases between. CDR1 is LNHDA and CDR2 is SQIVND in the germline V gene (reference sequence). CDR3 size: 18 residues. As DNA, the CDR3 is TGTGCCAGTAGTATAGATGTGCTAGGAAAACAAGCCTACAATGAGCAGTTCTTC. Residues: CASSIDVLGKQAYNEQFF.

The rearrangement uses TRBV5-1 and TRBJ1-4; 9 bases match TRBD1. This CDR3 is 14 amino acids long. With V trimmed by 4 bases and J by 6 bases, 4 bases remained unmatched. Germline V gene sequence: CDR1 SGHRS, CDR2 YFSETQ. The CDR3 sequence is CASSLGQGDEKLFF. The CDR3 nucleotides are TGCGCCAGCAGCCTGGGACAGGGAGATGAAAAACTGTTTTTT.

V and J are TRBV5-1 and TRBJ1-2, with D uncertain. This CDR3 spans 13 amino acids. V gave up 2 bases and J gave up 7 bases, with 12 bases separating them. The V gene's germline CDR1 is SGHRS and CDR2 YFSETQ. The CDR3 DNA reads TGCGCCAGCAGCTTAGAGAATATCGGTGGCTACACCTTC. It is translated as CASSLENIGGYTF.

The chain links TRBV9 to TRBJ2-2; 12 nucleotides match TRBD2. The V gene end was trimmed by 0 bases and the J gene end by 4 bases; junction bases not matched to a gene: 7. The V gene's germline CDR1 is SGDLS and CDR2 YYNGEE. The CDR3 covers 18 residues. In nucleotides, the CDR3 is TGTGCCAGCAGCGTAGAGGCTAGCGGGGGGGAGGTCACCGGGGAGCTGTTTTTT. Amino acid sequence: CASSVEASGGEVTGELFF. Supplemented by reference TRBV9 and TRBJ2-2, the full variable domain reads DSGVTQTPKHLITATGQRVTLRCSPRSGDLSVYWYQQSLDQGLQFLIQYYNGEERAKGNILERFSAQQFPDLHSELNLSSLELGDSALYFCASSVEASGGEVTGELFFGEGSRLTVL.

The chain recombines TRBV10-3 with TRBJ2-1; 10 bases are a match to TRBD2. Germline V gene sequence: CDR1 ENHRY, CDR2 SYGVKD. V lost 0 bases to trimming and J lost 4 bases; unmatched junction nucleotides: 6. CDR3 length equals 17 residues. The CDR3 is CAISESASGRSYNEQFF. CDR3 nucleotides: TGTGCCATCAGTGAGTCGGCTAGCGGGAGATCATACAATGAGCAGTTCTTC.

This clone was detected only a few times. This chain links TRBV28 with TRBJ1-1, with D possibly matching TRBD1 (5 bases). Trimming stripped 6 bases from V and 12 bases from J, with 17 bases between. The CDR3 totals 12 residues. CDR1 is MDHEN, CDR2 SYDVKM, per germline. For the CDR3, the DNA is TGTGCCAGCAGCCCACCGGGCAGGGCGTCTTTCTTT. The encoded protein is CASSPPGRASFF.

J is TRBJ2-3 and V is TRBV6-5; TRBD1 might be the D (6 bases). V dropped 11 bases and J dropped 6 bases, with 21 bases sitting between them. CDR3 length: 14 amino acids. The V gene's germline CDR1 is MNHEY and CDR2 SVGAGI. CDR3 nucleotide sequence: TGTGCCTGTTCAAATCAGGGGCCAAGGGATACGCAGTATTTT. It codes for CACSNQGPRDTQYF.

This clone was seen more than once but under ten times. The chain joins TRBV12-3 or TRBV12-4 to TRBJ1-2; D call uncertain. The CDR3 length is 13 residues. V lost 0 bases, J lost 5 bases, and 7 bases lay in between. Written as DNA, the CDR3 is TGTGCCAGCAGTTTAGCCGGGGATTATGGCTACACCTTC. Translation: CASSLAGDYGYTF.

This chain links TRBV2 with TRBJ2-7, with D unclear. Germline loops: CDR1 SNHLY, CDR2 FYNNEI. This CDR3 has 10 amino acids. V lost 8 bases, J lost 7 bases, and 9 bases lay in between. The CDR3: CASGGVEQYF. For the CDR3, the DNA is TGTGCCAGCGGCGGTGTGGAGCAGTACTTC. Full variable domain (outside the CDR3, taken from reference TRBV2 and TRBJ2-7): EPEVTQTPSHQVTQMGQEVILRCVPISNHLYFYWYRQILGQKVEFLVSFYNNEISEKSEIFDDQFSVERPDGSNFTLKIRSTKLEDSAMYFCASGGVEQYFGPGTRLTVT.

The chain carries TRBV25-1 and TRBJ1-6, with D unclear. The CDR3 contains 15 residues. Germline lookup yields CDR1 MGHDK and CDR2 SYGVNS. The V end was cut by 8 bases, the J end by 7 bases, with 18 bases between. This CDR3 reads CASSYSYLGNSPLHF. The CDR3 DNA sequence: TGTGCCAGCTCGTACAGCTATCTTGGGAATTCACCCCTCCACTTT.

The chain is built from TRBV11-2 and TRBJ2-3; tentative D call: TRBD2 (6 bases). Germline V lookup: CDR1 SGHAT, CDR2 FQNNGV. CDR3 length equals 14 residues. V was trimmed by 5 bases and J by 5 bases, leaving 14 bases between them. This chain's CDR3 is CASSLRLDLDTQYF. The DNA for the CDR3 is TGTGCCAGCAGCCTAAGACTAGATCTAGATACGCAGTATTTT.